The 13 T cell receptor beta chains reported below all come from one sample, sequenced in a study of identical twins. TCRdb called the 5' RACE reads again in MiXCR, with one record for every CDR3 protein. The sample comprises hundreds of thousands of distinct CDR3 sequences, roughly 18% of which are singletons, and around 13% rests with the top ten. These same data were also listed under a study on T cells expressing NK-cell markers.

Sequencing was carried out using PBMCs. The receptors stem from a woman younger than 35 in good health.

The chain links TRBV3-1 to TRBJ1-2; D uncertain. The length of the CDR3 is 17 residues. V was trimmed by 4 bases and J by 7 bases, leaving 25 bases between them. Germline V CDR1 and CDR2: LGHDT, YNNKEL (reference sequence). CDR3 amino acids: CASSRNNGRLGPCGYTF. DNA of the CDR3: TGTGCCAGCAGCCGTAACAATGGGAGATTAGGGCCGTGTGGCTACACCTTC.

This clonotype has more than one count but fewer than ten. The V call is TRBV20-1, the J call TRBJ1-5; D not certain. CDR1 DFQATT and CDR2 SNEGSKA come from the germline V gene (reference sequence). The CDR3 runs to 13 residues. Trimming removed 4 bases from V and 0 bases from J, with 7 bases in between. The CDR3, as DNA: TGCAGTGCTATTATCGATAGCAATCAGCCCCAGCATTTT. The encoded protein is CSAIIDSNQPQHF.

The chain recombines TRBV5-1 with TRBJ2-1, with D possibly being TRBD2 (5 bases). CDR1 and CDR2 from the germline V gene are SGHRS and YFSETQ. The CDR3 is made up of 15 amino acids. Trimming pared 9 bases from V and 5 bases from J, leaving 21 bases between. This CDR3 reads CATAPLAVGNNEQFF. The CDR3 nucleotides are TGCGCCACCGCACCCCTAGCAGTAGGAAACAATGAGCAGTTCTTC.

This rearrangement joins TRBV19 to TRBJ1-1; D unclear. The CDR3 length is 14 residues. The ends were cut back, 3 bases at V and 5 bases at J, with 13 bases in the middle. Germline CDR1 and CDR2: LNHDA and SQIVND (reference sequence). CDR3 region: CASSMWFATTEAFF. In nucleotides, the CDR3 is TGTGCCAGTAGTATGTGGTTTGCGACTACTGAAGCTTTCTTT.

The chain couples TRBV9 to TRBJ2-1; 9 bases map to TRBD1. Germline CDR1 reads SGDLS; CDR2 reads YYNGEE. The ends lost 0 bases at V and 11 bases at J; junction bases unmatched: 9. This CDR3 is 15 amino acids long. The CDR3 protein is CASSVAGGQGDKQFF. CDR3 sequence (DNA): TGTGCCAGCAGCGTAGCTGGGGGACAGGGAGATAAGCAGTTCTTC.

The CDR3 DNA reads TGCGCCAGCAGCTTGTCGAGCGGAGCCAAAAACATTCAGTACTTC. Protein: CASSLSSGAKNIQYF. The chain has TRBV5-1 and TRBJ2-4; D might be TRBD2 (5 bases). Between the trimmed V and J ends, which lost 1 base and 0 bases, there was a span of 8 bases. Germline-derived CDR1 and CDR2 are SGHRS and YFSETQ. The CDR3 contains 15 residues.

This clonotype was seen a handful of times. V usage is TRBV30 and J usage is TRBJ2-1; 7 bases align to TRBD2. The CDR3 consists of 14 residues. Germline V gene lookup returns CDR1 GTSNPN and CDR2 SVGIG (reference sequence). J lost 2 bases, V lost 3 bases, and 4 bases had no gene match. The CDR3 DNA is TGTGCCTGGAGGAGACTAGCAGCCTACAATGAGCAGTTCTTC. It yields the protein CAWRRLAAYNEQFF.

The chain joins TRBV20-1 to TRBJ2-5, with TRBD1 identical over 8 bases. Per the germline V gene, CDR1 is DFQATT and CDR2 is SNEGSKA (reference sequence). Trimming took 6 bases from V and 7 from J; bases not matched to a gene: 13. The CDR3 loop spans 14 amino acids. This chain's CDR3 is CSARQGPPTATQYF. In DNA form, the CDR3 reads TGCAGTGCAAGACAGGGGCCCCCCACGGCGACCCAGTACTTC.

A few counts support this clonotype. The V call is TRBV24-1, the J call TRBJ2-2; D remains ambiguous. Between the trimmed V and J ends, which lost 4 bases and 2 bases, there was a span of 10 bases. In germline, CDR1 is KGHDR, CDR2 SFDVKD. The length of the CDR3 is 15 residues. This CDR3 is CATSESGDNTGELFF. Written as DNA, the CDR3 is TGTGCCACCAGTGAGTCCGGAGATAACACCGGGGAGCTGTTTTTT.

A few counts support this clonotype. The V and J genes are TRBV21-1 and TRBJ2-5. TRBV21-1 counts as a pseudogene. This CDR3 has 15 amino acids. This chain's CDR3 is CASSKDPSTQETQYF. Here the CDR3 DNA reads TGTGCCAGCAGCAAAGACCCGTCAACCCAAGAGACCCAGTACTTC.

This clonotype was seen a few times. This sequence joins TRBV27 and TRBJ2-1, with 9 bases matching TRBD2. J gave up 4 bases and V 6 bases, and 10 bases lay outside the gene matches. The CDR3 has 16 residues. In germline, CDR1 is MNHEY, CDR2 SMNVEV (reference sequence). The CDR3 DNA is TGTGCCAGCAGCCGTCTCCCAGCGGGAGGTTACAATGAGCAGTTCTTC. Amino acid sequence: CASSRLPAGGYNEQFF.

The chain has TRBV5-1 and TRBJ2-1; D unresolved. The CDR3 is 16 amino acids. The V end lost 9 bases, the J end lost 1 base, and 20 bases lay between the germline ends. Germline V gives CDR1 SGHRS, CDR2 YFSETQ. CDR3 region: CATQVGIDGSYNEQFF. CDR3 coding DNA: TGCGCCACCCAGGTAGGAATCGACGGTTCCTACAATGAGCAGTTCTTC.

On this clonotype: An end of the junction does not agree with germline; a read error may underlie this. The chain uses TRBV4-1 and TRBJ2-2; TRBD2 agrees at 8 bases. CDR3 size: 17 residues. Germline CDR1 and CDR2: MGHRA and YSYEKL. CDR3 bases: TGCGCCAGCAGGCAAGCGGGAACTAGCGGATCCACCGGGGAGCTGTTTTTT. The encoded protein is CASRQAGTSGSTGELFF.